A single T cell receptor (beta chain) is shown here with its context. Antigen unknown. The sample comes from a study of tumor-infiltrating T cells and Merkel cell polyomavirus. In the study overall: CD8+ T cells recognized the Merkel cell polyomavirus KLL epitope. General study results and limits: A limitation is the study's small number of patients. Responses to Merkel cell polyomavirus epitopes besides one were not studied. Largely private KLL-specific TRB repertoires had one clonotype shared by two patients.

All patients' tumors stained robustly positive for Merkel cell polyomavirus Large T antigen by immunohistochemistry. TCRdb's copy holds only in-frame clones and misses some; the assay was immunoSEQ multiplex PCR. The data contain more than 20,000 clones, 70% to 90% of them singletons. Trimming shortened V by 3 bases and J by 2 bases, and 11 bases separated the two germline ends. CDR3 length: 13 amino acids. Germline V gene lookup returns CDR1 GTSNPN and CDR2 SVGIG (reference sequence). The sample was lymph node tissue. This clonotype originated in a man aged 45-60 years with Merkel cell carcinoma. The chain carries TRBV30 and TRBJ2-7; D is possibly TRBD2 (6 bases). The CDR3 nucleotides read TGTGCCTGGAGGCTTAGCGGCACCTACGAGCAGTACTTC. Its translation is CAWRLSGTYEQYF.